These T cell receptor beta chains were read from a single sample in a study of blood T cell repertoires in COVID-19. Sequencing was performed with immunoSEQ multiplex PCR; in TCRdb, only in-frame clones are kept and a portion is missing. The repertoire holds about 150,000 clones, with about 88% as singletons. Sample: peripheral blood. The receptors come from a woman aged 70 to 79 with acute or convalescent COVID-19. Both conserved end residues are part of each CDR3. D genes are given only for firm matches. Rows give clone size only sometimes, using once, few, many, or a class for an expanded clone.

clone_size	v_call	j_call	d_call	cdr3_aa	cdr3_nt
.	TRBV28	TRBJ2-3	.	CASSFRGTQYF	TGTGCCAGCAGTTTTCGAGGTACGCAGTATTTT
.	TRBV27	TRBJ2-1	.	CASREASLSYNEQFF	TGTGCCAGCCGAGAAGCGTCCCTCTCCTACAATGAGCAGTTCTTC
.	TRBV28	TRBJ1-2	.	CASSLGYSGYYGYTF	TGTGCCAGCAGTTTAGGTTATAGCGGTTACTATGGCTACACCTTC
.	TRBV7-9	TRBJ1-1	.	CASSPQGSYTEAFF	TGTGCCAGCAGCCCACAGGGTTCCTACACTGAAGCTTTCTTT
.	TRBV19	TRBJ1-2	TRBD1	CASSIQGGYNYGYTF	TGTGCCAGTAGTATCCAGGGGGGCTACAACTATGGCTACACCTTC
few	TRBV10-3	TRBJ1-6	.	CAISEQPRVNSPLHF	TGTGCCATCAGTGAGCAGCCCAGGGTTAATTCACCCCTCCACTTT
few	TRBV19	TRBJ1-5	.	CASRKGWQGSSSNQPQHF	TGTGCCAGTAGAAAAGGGTGGCAGGGATCATCGAGCAATCAGCCCCAGCATTTT
.	TRBV27	TRBJ2-6	.	CASSELGSGANVLTF	TGTGCCAGTTCGGAGTTGGGCTCTGGGGCCAACGTCCTGACTTTC
once	TRBV19	TRBJ1-3	TRBD1	CASSNRDRGRGNTIYF	TGTGCCAGTAGTAACCGGGACAGGGGGCGCGGAAACACCATATATTTT
.	TRBV6-1	TRBJ2-2	.	CASSEAGVTTGELFF	TGTGCCAGCAGTGAAGCCGGGGTTACCACCGGGGAGCTGTTTTTT
few	TRBV7-9	TRBJ2-1	TRBD2	CASSRLGWRGLAEDNEQFF	TGTGCCAGCAGCCGGCTCGGGTGGAGAGGACTAGCGGAAGACAATGAGCAGTTCTTC
.	TRBV25-1	TRBJ1-2	.	CASSESSKGLGYTF	TGTGCCAGCAGTGAATCTAGTAAGGGACTCGGCTACACCTTC
.	TRBV3-1/TRBV3-2	TRBJ2-3	.	CASSPRDREVTDTQYF	TGTGCCAGCAGCCCCCGAGACAGGGAGGTCACAGATACGCAGTATTTT
.	TRBV24-1	TRBJ1-5	.	CATSDSIRAGNQPQHF	TGTGCCACCAGTGATTCTATCAGGGCCGGCAATCAGCCCCAGCATTTT
.	TRBV29-1	TRBJ1-2	.	CSVEDYGGGYGYTF	TGCAGCGTTGAAGATTACGGGGGGGGCTATGGCTACACCTTC
.	TRBV5-1	TRBJ1-2	.	CASSQQGDYGYTF	TGCGCCAGCAGCCAACAGGGCGACTATGGCTACACCTTC
once	TRBV11-2	TRBJ2-5	TRBD2	CASSPRDYPKTQYF	TGTGCCAGCAGCCCCCGGGACTACCCGAAGACCCAGTACTTC
.	TRBV7-9	TRBJ2-7	.	CASSLDQVRKEQYF	TGTGCCAGCAGCTTAGACCAGGTGAGAAAGGAGCAGTACTTC
.	TRBV11-2	TRBJ2-1	TRBD2	CASSLTSGTYNEQFF	TGTGCCAGCAGCCTTACTAGCGGTACCTACAATGAGCAGTTCTTC
.	TRBV7-9	TRBJ2-1	.	CASSPRRPLGRNEQFF	TGTGCCAGCAGCCCGCGGCGACCCCTGGGTAGGAATGAGCAGTTCTTC
.	TRBV19	TRBJ1-5	TRBD1	CASSDGQGNNQPQHF	TGTGCCAGTAGTGATGGACAGGGTAACAATCAGCCCCAGCATTTT
.	TRBV3-1/TRBV3-2	TRBJ1-2	.	CASSQSRVSGYTF	TGTGCCAGCAGCCAGTCGAGGGTCAGCGGCTACACCTTC
.	TRBV29-1	TRBJ1-2	TRBD1	CSVEPVDRVPYGYTF	TGCAGCGTTGAACCGGTGGACAGGGTCCCCTATGGCTACACCTTC
.	TRBV5-1	TRBJ1-3	.	CASSSTLQSTIYF	TGCGCCAGCAGCTCCACACTACAATCTACCATATATTTT
.	TRBV6-5	TRBJ1-1	.	CASSSPMNTEAFF	TGTGCCAGCAGTTCCCCAATGAACACTGAAGCTTTCTTT
.	TRBV2	TRBJ1-1	.	CASSTGFQGTEAFF	TGTGCCAGCAGTACAGGGTTCCAGGGAACTGAAGCTTTCTTT
.	TRBV9	TRBJ1-2	.	CASSPTAGANYGYTF	TGTGCCAGCAGCCCGACGGCAGGGGCGAACTATGGCTACACCTTC
.	TRBV4-1	TRBJ2-1	.	CASNLRTALNEQFF	TGCGCCAGCAATCTGAGGACAGCCCTGAATGAGCAGTTCTTC
.	TRBV5-6	TRBJ1-2	.	CASSLRGWGRGYTF	TGTGCCAGCAGCTTGCGGGGGTGGGGCAGAGGCTACACCTTC
.	TRBV12-3/TRBV12-4	TRBJ2-3	.	CASTAGRANTQYF	TGTGCCAGCACAGCGGGTCGGGCCAATACGCAGTATTTT
.	TRBV11-2	TRBJ2-5	TRBD2	CASSLSPSSGGARQTQYF	TGTGCCAGCAGCTTATCTCCTTCTAGCGGGGGGGCTCGTCAGACCCAGTACTTC
.	TRBV6-5	TRBJ1-1	.	CASSPGLRMNTEAFF	TGTGCCAGCAGTCCGGGACTGCGAATGAACACTGAAGCTTTCTTT
few	TRBV14	TRBJ1-1	TRBD1	CASSPTGVNTEAFF	TGTGCCAGCAGTCCTACAGGGGTAAACACTGAAGCTTTCTTT
few	TRBV24-1	TRBJ2-1	.	CATSDPSDRPYNEQFF	TGTGCCACCAGTGACCCCTCGGACAGACCCTACAATGAGCAGTTCTTC
.	TRBV25-1	TRBJ2-2	.	CASSRETDTGELFF	TGTGCCAGCAGTCGTGAGACAGACACCGGGGAGCTGTTTTTT
once	TRBV25-1	TRBJ2-2	.	CASSPLRPTGGELFF	TGTGCCAGCAGTCCACTGAGGCCTACGGGCGGGGAGCTGTTTTTT
.	TRBV3-1/TRBV3-2	TRBJ1-2	.	CASSQVGTGRSYGYTF	TGTGCCAGCAGCCAAGTAGGAACAGGGCGGTCCTATGGCTACACCTTC
.	TRBV7-9	TRBJ1-2	TRBD1	CASSLKDRVEYGYTF	TGTGCCAGCAGCTTAAAGGACAGGGTGGAGTATGGCTACACCTTC
once	TRBV19	TRBJ2-5	.	CASSIALQGNSETQYF	TGTGCCAGTAGTATAGCCCTACAGGGAAATTCAGAGACCCAGTACTTC
.	TRBV7-9	TRBJ1-6	.	CASSYGGGLENSPLHF	TGTGCCAGCAGCTATGGGGGAGGGCTGGAAAATTCACCCCTCCACTTT
.	TRBV20-1	TRBJ1-1	.	CRTTVGTEAFF	TGCAGGACAACGGTGGGCACTGAAGCTTTCTTT
.	TRBV18	TRBJ1-1	TRBD1	CASSSDRLRAFF	TGTGCCAGCTCATCGGACAGGTTGAGAGCTTTCTTT
.	TRBV19	TRBJ2-3	TRBD2	CASTEGLKYTDTQYF	TGTGCCAGTACCGAGGGACTAAAATACACAGATACGCAGTATTTT
once	TRBV18	TRBJ1-5	.	CASSPLGRNSNQPQHF	TGTGCCAGCTCACCCCTGGGGAGAAATAGCAATCAGCCCCAGCATTTT
.	TRBV12-3/TRBV12-4	TRBJ2-5	.	CASSRGRETQYF	TGTGCCAGCAGTCGAGGTCGGGAGACCCAGTACTTC
.	TRBV2	TRBJ1-5	.	CASTLDRQQPQHF	TGTGCCAGCACCCTGGACAGACAACAGCCCCAGCATTTT
.	TRBV19	TRBJ1-2	.	CASSSTRVGGTNYGYTF	TGTGCCAGTAGTTCCACACGAGTCGGGGGAACTAACTATGGCTACACCTTC
.	TRBV18	TRBJ1-1	TRBD1	CASSQGQGATEAFF	TGTGCCAGCTCCCAAGGACAGGGGGCCACTGAAGCTTTCTTT
.	TRBV7-9	TRBJ1-2	TRBD1	CASSLAGDRGAGYTF	TGTGCCAGCAGCTTAGCGGGGGACAGGGGAGCTGGCTACACCTTC
.	TRBV4-1	TRBJ1-5	TRBD1	CASSPGQGGNQPQHF	TGCGCCAGCAGCCCAGGACAGGGGGGCAATCAGCCCCAGCATTTT
few	TRBV2	TRBJ1-6	TRBD1	CASNRQGINNSPLHF	TGTGCCAGCAATAGACAGGGAATTAACAATTCACCCCTCCACTTT
.	TRBV18	TRBJ1-2	.	CASSPPGPSRGGYTF	TGTGCCAGCTCACCACCCGGTCCTTCTAGGGGCGGCTACACCTTC
.	TRBV6-1	TRBJ1-5	TRBD1	CASSARPGQGNQPQHF	TGTGCCAGCAGTGCCCGACCGGGACAGGGGAATCAGCCCCAGCATTTT
.	TRBV24-1	TRBJ2-3	.	CATGAVGNTDTQYF	TGTGCCACCGGGGCGGTGGGAAACACAGATACGCAGTATTTT
.	TRBV7-3	TRBJ2-1	TRBD2	CASSPRSGGRNEQFF	TGTGCCAGCAGCCCCCGCTCGGGGGGTCGCAATGAGCAGTTCTTC